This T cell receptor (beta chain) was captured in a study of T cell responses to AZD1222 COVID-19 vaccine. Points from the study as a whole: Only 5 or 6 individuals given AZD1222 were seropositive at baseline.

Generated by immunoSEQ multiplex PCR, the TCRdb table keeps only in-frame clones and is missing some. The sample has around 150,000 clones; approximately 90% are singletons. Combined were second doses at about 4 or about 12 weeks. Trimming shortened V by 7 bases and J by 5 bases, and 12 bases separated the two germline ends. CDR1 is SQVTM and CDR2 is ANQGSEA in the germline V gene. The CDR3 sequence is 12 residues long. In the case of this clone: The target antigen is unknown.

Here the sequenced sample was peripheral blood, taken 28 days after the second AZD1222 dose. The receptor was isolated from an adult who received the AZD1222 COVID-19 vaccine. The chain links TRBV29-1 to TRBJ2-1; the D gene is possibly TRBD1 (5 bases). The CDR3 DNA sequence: TGCAGCGCCTTTGACAGCGACAATGAGCAGTTCTTC. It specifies CSAFDSDNEQFF.